The entry below gives a single T cell receptor beta chain sequence along with its context. It has no known antigen specificity. Base-call qualities are not available, and no considerably larger clone is one nucleotide away. The CDR3 runs 14 residues from the cysteine to the phenylalanine. Solely the CDR3 DNA is kept, with 42 bases framed from the first base. The V and J ends are trimmed by 0 bases and 6 bases, leaving 11 bases between them. The CDR1 and CDR2 encoded by the germline V gene are MGHRA and YSYEKL. These data belong to a study of T cell responses to AZD1222 COVID-19 vaccine (dated by TCRdb to the early 2020s). Looking at the study overall: A total of about 240 trial participants underwent TCR sequencing, of whom about 210 received two doses of AZD1222 and roughly 25 received two doses of the MenACWY control vaccine. Enrollment into the trials was organized by age into subgroups of 18-55, 56-69 and 70-plus years, and those subgroups contained about 160, 30 and 59 TCR-sequenced participants, respectively. General findings and caveats noted by the study authors: Spike-specific TCR breadth and depth rose significantly after two AZD1222 doses compared with day 0 and with MenACWY recipients. In the small 56-69-year group, the increase in depth fell short of significance, most likely because of low power. Conclusions about previously exposed vaccinees are limited because only a handful of AZD1222 recipients were SARS-CoV-2 seropositive at baseline. Reportedly, close to half of the unique spike-specific TCRs recognized epitopes lying outside the regions that are mutated in the B.1.351 and B.1.1.7 variants. The whole spike protein was spanned by vaccine-associated CD4 TCRs, and dominant responses were seen in regions 160-218 and 743-854. Because no day 14 peak-response samples were available, repertoires were characterized only after the peak T cell response. Participants were mostly white British, with more females than males. The authors suggested clonal diversity may have been underestimated.

The CDR3 regions of human TCRbeta chains were subjected to immunosequencing. The paper's data handling went like this. Repertoire TCRs were checked for matches against a reference library of SARS-CoV-2-specific TCRs that had been generated using the MIRA antigen-specificity platform. Breadth was defined as the fraction of unique TCRs that were SARS-CoV-2-associated. Depth was defined as the fraction of total T cells that were SARS-CoV-2-associated. Using the MIRA data, each spike-specific TCR was assigned both to the spike region to which the TCR was reactive and to a CD4 or CD8 class. Log10-transformed breadth and depth values were compared by one-way ANOVA with Sidak's multiple comparisons tests. TCRdb stores this immuneACCESS table with in-frame sequences only. Part of the clones is absent; in the studies checked, under half of the shortfall reflects unresolved V genes, and no reason is known for the rest. That table gives V, J and clone size, and the DNA gave D and trimming. This sample has around 120,000 clones in its table, and around 89% of those were observed once. Of the sample, roughly 10% is held by the ten largest clones.

The time point label corresponds to: baseline before first vaccination. In light of the paper, this sample's treatment or condition label describes: meningococcal conjugate vaccine given as trial control. Vaccinee samples came from UK trials COV001 and COV002, including a single-blind randomized controlled phase 2/3 trial of AZD1222 (ChAdOx1 nCoV-19) in healthy adults. Trial participant PBMC samples were collected at day 0 and day 28 after the second dose for TCRbeta chain sequencing. Material: peripheral blood, obtained on day 0 of MenACWY control vaccination. This receptor was obtained from an adult in good health. The chain was built from TRBV4-1 and TRBJ2-5; TRBD1 could be the D gene, as 5 bases match. This receptor carries the CDR3 CASSQDDQGKTQYF. Here is the DNA: TGCGCCAGCAGCCAAGATGATCAGGGAAAGACCCAGTACTTC.